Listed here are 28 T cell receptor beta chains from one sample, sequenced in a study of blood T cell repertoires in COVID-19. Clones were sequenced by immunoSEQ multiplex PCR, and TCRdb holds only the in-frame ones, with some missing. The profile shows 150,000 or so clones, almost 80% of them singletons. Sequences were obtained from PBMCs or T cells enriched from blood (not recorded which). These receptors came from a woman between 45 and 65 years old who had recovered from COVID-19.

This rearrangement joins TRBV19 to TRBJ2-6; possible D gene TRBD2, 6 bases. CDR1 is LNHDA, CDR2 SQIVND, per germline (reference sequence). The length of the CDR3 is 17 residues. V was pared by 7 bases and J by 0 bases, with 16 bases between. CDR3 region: CASTFGLTASGANVLTF. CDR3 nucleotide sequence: TGTGCCAGTACTTTCGGACTAACCGCCTCTGGGGCCAACGTCCTGACTTTC.

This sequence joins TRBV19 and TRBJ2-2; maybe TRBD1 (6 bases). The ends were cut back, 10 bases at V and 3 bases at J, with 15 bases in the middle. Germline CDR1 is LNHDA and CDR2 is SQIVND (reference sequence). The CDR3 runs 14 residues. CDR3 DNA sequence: TGTGCCACCAGAAACAGGGTCGACACCGGGGAGCTGTTTTTT. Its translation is CATRNRVDTGELFF.

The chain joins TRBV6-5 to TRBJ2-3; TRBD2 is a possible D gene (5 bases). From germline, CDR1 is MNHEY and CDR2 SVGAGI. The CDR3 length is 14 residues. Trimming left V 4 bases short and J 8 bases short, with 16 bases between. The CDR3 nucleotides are TGTGCCAGCAGTTCATCTAGCAGCGCAGCTACGCAGTATTTT. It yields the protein CASSSSSSAATQYF.

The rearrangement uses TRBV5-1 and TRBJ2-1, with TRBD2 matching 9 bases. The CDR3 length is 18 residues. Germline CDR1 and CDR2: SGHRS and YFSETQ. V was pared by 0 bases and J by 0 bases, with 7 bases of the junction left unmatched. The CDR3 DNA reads TGCGCCAGCAGCTTGGCCTTGCCTAGCGGGAACTCCTACAATGAGCAGTTCTTC. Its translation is CASSLALPSGNSYNEQFF.

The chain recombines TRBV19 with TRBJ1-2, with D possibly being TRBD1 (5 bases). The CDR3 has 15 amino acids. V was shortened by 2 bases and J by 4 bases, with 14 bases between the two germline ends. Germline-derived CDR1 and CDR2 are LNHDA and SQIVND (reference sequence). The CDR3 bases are TGTGCCAGTAGTATAATGGGGCCGGAGAGCTATGGCTACACCTTC. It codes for CASSIMGPESYGYTF.

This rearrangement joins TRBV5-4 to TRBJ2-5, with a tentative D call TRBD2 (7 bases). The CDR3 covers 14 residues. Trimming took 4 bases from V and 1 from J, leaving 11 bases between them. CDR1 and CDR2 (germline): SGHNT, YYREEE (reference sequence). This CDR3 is CASSDRGGQETQYF. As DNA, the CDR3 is TGTGCCAGCAGCGATAGGGGGGGCCAAGAGACCCAGTACTTC.

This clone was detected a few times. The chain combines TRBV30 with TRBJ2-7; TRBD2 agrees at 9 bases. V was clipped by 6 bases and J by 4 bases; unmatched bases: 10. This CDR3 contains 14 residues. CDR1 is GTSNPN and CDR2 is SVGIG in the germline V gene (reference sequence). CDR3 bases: TGTGCCTGCGCCCTTGGTAGCGGGGGATACGAGCAGTACTTC. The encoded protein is CACALGSGGYEQYF. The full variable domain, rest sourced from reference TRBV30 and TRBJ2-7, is SQTIHQWPATLVQPVGSPLSLECTVEGTSNPNLYWYRQAAGRGLQLLFYSVGIGQISSEVPQNLSASRPQDRQFILSSKKLLLSDSGFYLCACALGSGGYEQYFGPGTRLTVT.

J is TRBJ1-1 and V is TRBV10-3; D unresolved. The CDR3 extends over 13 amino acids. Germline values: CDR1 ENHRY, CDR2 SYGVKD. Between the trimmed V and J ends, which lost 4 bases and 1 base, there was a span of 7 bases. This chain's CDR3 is CAISVAGNTEAFF. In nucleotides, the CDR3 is TGTGCCATCAGTGTGGCAGGGAACACTGAAGCTTTCTTT.

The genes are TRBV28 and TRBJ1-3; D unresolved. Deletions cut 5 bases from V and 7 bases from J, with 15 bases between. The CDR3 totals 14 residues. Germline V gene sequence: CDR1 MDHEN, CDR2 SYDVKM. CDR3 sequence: CASSGIPAGNTIYF. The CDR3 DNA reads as TGTGCCAGCAGTGGAATTCCGGCGGGGAACACCATATATTTT.

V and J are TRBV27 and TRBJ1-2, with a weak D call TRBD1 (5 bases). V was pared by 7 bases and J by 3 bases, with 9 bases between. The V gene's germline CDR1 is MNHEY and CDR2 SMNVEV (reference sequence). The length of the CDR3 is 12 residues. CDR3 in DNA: TGTGCCAGCAAAGACAGACACTATGGCTACACCTTC. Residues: CASKDRHYGYTF.

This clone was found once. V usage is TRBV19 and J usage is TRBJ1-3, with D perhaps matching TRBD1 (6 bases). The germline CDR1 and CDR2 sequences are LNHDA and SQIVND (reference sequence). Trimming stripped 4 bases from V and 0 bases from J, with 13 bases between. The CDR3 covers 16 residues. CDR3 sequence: CASSTQSGASGNTIYF. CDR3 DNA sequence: TGTGCCAGTAGTACCCAATCAGGGGCCTCTGGAAACACCATATATTTT.

The CDR3 is CASSPTGGDAEAFF. CDR3 sequence (DNA): TGTGCCAGCTCACCAACAGGGGGCGACGCTGAAGCTTTCTTT. The chain employs TRBV18 and TRBJ1-1; 9 positions match TRBD1. The CDR3 extends over 14 amino acids. The ends lost 2 bases at V and 6 bases at J; junction bases unmatched: 4. Germline assignment: CDR1 KGHSH and CDR2 LQKENI.

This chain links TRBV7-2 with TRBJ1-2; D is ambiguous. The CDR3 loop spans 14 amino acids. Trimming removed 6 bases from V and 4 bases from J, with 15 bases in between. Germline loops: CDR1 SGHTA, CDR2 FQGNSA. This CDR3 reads CASRGGRTIYGYTF. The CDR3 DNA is TGTGCCAGCAGAGGAGGACGGACGATCTATGGCTACACCTTC.

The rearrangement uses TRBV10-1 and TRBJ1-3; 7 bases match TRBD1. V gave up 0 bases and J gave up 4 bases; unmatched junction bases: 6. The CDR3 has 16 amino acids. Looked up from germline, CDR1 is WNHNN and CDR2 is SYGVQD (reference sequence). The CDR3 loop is CASSESRTGRGNTIYF. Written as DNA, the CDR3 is TGCGCCAGCAGTGAGTCCAGGACAGGACGAGGAAACACCATATATTTT.

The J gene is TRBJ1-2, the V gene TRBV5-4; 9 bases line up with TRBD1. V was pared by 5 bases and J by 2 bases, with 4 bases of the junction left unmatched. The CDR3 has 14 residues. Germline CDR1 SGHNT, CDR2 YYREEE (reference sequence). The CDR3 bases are TGTGCCAGCAGATTCACAGGGGGCAACTATGGCTACACCTTC. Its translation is CASRFTGGNYGYTF.

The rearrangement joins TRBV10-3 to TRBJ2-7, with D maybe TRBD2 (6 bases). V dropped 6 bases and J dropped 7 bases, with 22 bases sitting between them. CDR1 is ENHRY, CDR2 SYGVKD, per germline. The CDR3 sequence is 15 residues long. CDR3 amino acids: CAIRALAGPSREQYF. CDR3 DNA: TGTGCCATCAGGGCTCTCGCGGGACCATCGCGGGAGCAGTACTTC.

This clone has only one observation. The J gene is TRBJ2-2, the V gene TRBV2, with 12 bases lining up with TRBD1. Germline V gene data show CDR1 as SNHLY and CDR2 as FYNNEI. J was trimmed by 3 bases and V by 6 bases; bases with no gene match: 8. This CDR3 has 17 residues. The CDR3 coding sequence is TGTGCCAGCAGGGGGACAGGGGGCATTTACGACACCGGGGAGCTGTTTTTT. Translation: CASRGTGGIYDTGELFF.

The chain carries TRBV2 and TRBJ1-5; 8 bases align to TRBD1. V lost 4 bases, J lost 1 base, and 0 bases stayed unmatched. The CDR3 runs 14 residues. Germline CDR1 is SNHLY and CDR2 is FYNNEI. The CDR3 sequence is CASSGQGSNQPQHF. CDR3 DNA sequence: TGTGCCAGCAGTGGACAGGGGAGCAATCAGCCCCAGCATTTT. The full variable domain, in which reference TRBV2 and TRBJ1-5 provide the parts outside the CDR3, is EPEVTQTPSHQVTQMGQEVILRCVPISNHLYFYWYRQILGQKVEFLVSFYNNEISEKSEIFDDQFSVERPDGSNFTLKIRSTKLEDSAMYFCASSGQGSNQPQHFGDGTRLSIL.

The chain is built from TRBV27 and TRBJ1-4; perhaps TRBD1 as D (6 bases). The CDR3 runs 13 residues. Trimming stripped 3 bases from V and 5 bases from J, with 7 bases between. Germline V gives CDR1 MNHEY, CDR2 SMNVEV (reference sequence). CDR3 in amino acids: CASSFTGNEKLFF. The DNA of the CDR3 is TGTGCCAGCAGTTTCACAGGGAATGAAAAACTGTTTTTT.

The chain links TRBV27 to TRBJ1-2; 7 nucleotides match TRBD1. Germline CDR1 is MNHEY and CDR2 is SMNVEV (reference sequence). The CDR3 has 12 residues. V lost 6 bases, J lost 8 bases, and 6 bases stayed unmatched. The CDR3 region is CASRGTVKGYTF. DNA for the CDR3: TGTGCCAGCAGGGGGACAGTGAAAGGCTACACCTTC.

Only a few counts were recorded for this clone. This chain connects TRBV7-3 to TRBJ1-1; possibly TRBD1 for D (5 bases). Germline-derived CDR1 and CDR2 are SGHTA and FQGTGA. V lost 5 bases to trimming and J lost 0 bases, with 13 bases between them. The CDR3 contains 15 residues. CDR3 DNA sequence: TGTGCCAGCAGCGTCAAAGGAGGGGTGAACACTGAAGCTTTCTTT. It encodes CASSVKGGVNTEAFF. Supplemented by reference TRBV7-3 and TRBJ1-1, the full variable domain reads GAGVSQTPSNKVTEKGKYVELRCDPISGHTALYWYRQSLGQGPEFLIYFQGTGAADDSGLPNDRFFAVRPEGSVSTLKIQRTERGDSAVYLCASSVKGGVNTEAFFGQGTRLTVV.

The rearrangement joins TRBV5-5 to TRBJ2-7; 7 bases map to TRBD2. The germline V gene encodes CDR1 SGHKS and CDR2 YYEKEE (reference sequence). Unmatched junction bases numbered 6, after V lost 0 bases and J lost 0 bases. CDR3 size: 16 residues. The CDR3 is CASSLDAASGSYEQYF. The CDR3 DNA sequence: TGTGCCAGCAGCTTGGATGCGGCTAGCGGCTCCTACGAGCAGTACTTC.

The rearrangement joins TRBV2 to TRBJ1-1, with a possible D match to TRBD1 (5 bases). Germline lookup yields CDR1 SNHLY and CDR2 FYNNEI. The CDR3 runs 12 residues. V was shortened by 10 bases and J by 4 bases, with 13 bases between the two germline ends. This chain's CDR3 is CATNQGATEAFF. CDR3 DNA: TGTGCCACCAACCAAGGGGCCACTGAAGCTTTCTTT. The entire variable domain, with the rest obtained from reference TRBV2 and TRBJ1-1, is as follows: EPEVTQTPSHQVTQMGQEVILRCVPISNHLYFYWYRQILGQKVEFLVSFYNNEISEKSEIFDDQFSVERPDGSNFTLKIRSTKLEDSAMYFCATNQGATEAFFGQGTRLTVV.

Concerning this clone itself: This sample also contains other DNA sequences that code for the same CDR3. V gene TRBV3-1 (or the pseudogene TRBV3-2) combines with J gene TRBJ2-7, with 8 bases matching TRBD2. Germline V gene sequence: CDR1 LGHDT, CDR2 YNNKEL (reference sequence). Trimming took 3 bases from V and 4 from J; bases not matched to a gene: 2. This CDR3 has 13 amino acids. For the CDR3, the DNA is TGTGCCAGCAGCCAGGCGGGAGGATACGAGCAGTACTTC. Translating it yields CASSQAGGYEQYF.

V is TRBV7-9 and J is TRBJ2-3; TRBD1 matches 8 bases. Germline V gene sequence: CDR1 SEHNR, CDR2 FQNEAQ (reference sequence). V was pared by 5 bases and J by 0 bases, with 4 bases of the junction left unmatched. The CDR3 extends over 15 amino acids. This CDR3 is CASSQGQASTDTQYF. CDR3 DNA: TGTGCCAGCAGCCAGGGACAGGCTAGCACAGATACGCAGTATTTT.

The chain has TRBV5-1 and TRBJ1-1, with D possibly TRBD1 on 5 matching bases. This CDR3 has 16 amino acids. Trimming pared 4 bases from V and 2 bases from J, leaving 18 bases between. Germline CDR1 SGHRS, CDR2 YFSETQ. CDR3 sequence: CASSPGMGLDNTEAFF. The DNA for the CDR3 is TGCGCCAGCAGCCCCGGTATGGGACTCGATAACACTGAAGCTTTCTTT.

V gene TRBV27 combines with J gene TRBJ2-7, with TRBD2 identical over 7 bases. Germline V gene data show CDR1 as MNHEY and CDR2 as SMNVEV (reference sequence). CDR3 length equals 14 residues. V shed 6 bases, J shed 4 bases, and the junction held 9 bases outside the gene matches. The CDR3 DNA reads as TGTGCCAGCAGAGGCTTGGGAGGGCTATACGAGCAGTACTTC. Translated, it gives CASRGLGGLYEQYF.

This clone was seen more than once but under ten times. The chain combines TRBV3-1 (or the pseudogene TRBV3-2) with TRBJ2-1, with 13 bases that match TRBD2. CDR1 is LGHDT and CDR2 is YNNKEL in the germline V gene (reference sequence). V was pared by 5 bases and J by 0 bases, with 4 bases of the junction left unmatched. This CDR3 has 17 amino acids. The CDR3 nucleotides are TGTGCCAGCAGCGGACTAGCGGGGGCCAGCTCCTACAATGAGCAGTTCTTC. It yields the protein CASSGLAGASSYNEQFF.